The rows below give T cell receptor beta chains drawn from one sample of a study of blood T cell repertoires in COVID-19. Assay: immunoSEQ multiplex PCR; the TCRdb copy retains only in-frame clones and omits some. The sample includes roughly 160,000 clones, 82% of them seen just once. Sample: peripheral blood. The receptor source for this set is a woman older than 75 with active or convalescent COVID-19. CDR3s include the opening cysteine and the closing phenylalanine or tryptophan. D genes are given only for firm matches. For some rows the clone size is stated as once, few or many, or as a class when expanded; others skip it.

V	D	size	J	DNA	CDR3
TRBV3-1/TRBV3-2	TRBD2	.	TRBJ2-1	TGTGCCAGCAGCCAAGGGCTAGCGGGAGGGTTAGAGCAGTTCTTC	CASSQGLAGGLEQFF
TRBV6-2/TRBV6-3	TRBD2	few	TRBJ2-1	TGTGCCAGCAGTGGGACTAGCCCATTCTACAATGAGCAGTTCTTC	CASSGTSPFYNEQFF
TRBV19	TRBD1	once	TRBJ2-1	TGTGCCAGTAGCAACCCATTGGGGCAGGGGGCGTACAATGAGCAGTTCTTC	CASSNPLGQGAYNEQFF
TRBV21-1	.	.	TRBJ2-7	TGTGCCAGCACCCTCCAAAGGGGGAGCGAGCAGTACTTC	CASTLQRGSEQYF
TRBV5-4	.	.	TRBJ1-1	TGTGCCAGCAGCCCGGAGGAGGGAAACACTGAAGCTTTCTTT	CASSPEEGNTEAFF
TRBV6-6	TRBD2	.	TRBJ2-1	TGTGCCAGCAGTTACACTAGCGGGCATGGCAATGAGCAGTTCTTC	CASSYTSGHGNEQFF
TRBV4-1	TRBD1	.	TRBJ1-5	TGCGCCAGCAGCCAAGATCATACAGGGGGGACTAATCAGCCCCAGCATTTT	CASSQDHTGGTNQPQHF
TRBV5-1	.	.	TRBJ2-7	TGCGCCAGCAGCTGGGGGGTCGACGAGCAGTACTTC	CASSWGVDEQYF
TRBV28	TRBD1	.	TRBJ1-2	TGTGCCAGCAGTCGGGATTGGCAGGGGGACCGCTATGGCTACACCTTC	CASSRDWQGDRYGYTF
TRBV6-6	TRBD1	.	TRBJ2-7	TGTGCCAGCAGTCCCCGGGGACAGGGGTCCCACGAGCAGTACTTC	CASSPRGQGSHEQYF
TRBV5-6	TRBD1	.	TRBJ1-2	TGTGCCAGCAGCGCGTTGGACAGGGGGCAGAATGGCTACACCTTC	CASSALDRGQNGYTF
TRBV19	TRBD1	.	TRBJ1-2	TGTGCCAGTGGTGACAGGGCAGGCTTTGGCTACACCTTC	CASGDRAGFGYTF
TRBV19	.	once	TRBJ2-5	TGTGCCAGTAGTACCAAGGAGGTGGTGAAGGAGACCCAGTACTTC	CASSTKEVVKETQYF
TRBV7-3	TRBD1	.	TRBJ2-3	TGTGCCAGCAGCGGACAGGGCCGAGTAGATACGCAGTATTTT	CASSGQGRVDTQYF
TRBV18	TRBD2	.	TRBJ2-7	TGTGCCAGCTCACCAGGACTAGCAACCTACGAGCAGTACTTC	CASSPGLATYEQYF
TRBV15	.	.	TRBJ2-2	TGTGCCACCAGCAGAGATCAAACCGGGGAGCTGTTTTTT	CATSRDQTGELFF
TRBV4-1	TRBD1	.	TRBJ1-5	TGCGCCAGCAGCCAAGATCCGGGACAGGGAACGAGCAATCAGCCCCAGCATTTT	CASSQDPGQGTSNQPQHF
TRBV4-1	.	.	TRBJ2-1	TGCGCCAGCAGCCAAGTCGTACCGGGAGCTCGTGGTGAGCAGTTCTTC	CASSQVVPGARGEQFF
TRBV2	.	.	TRBJ1-6	TGTGCCAGCGTCCAGGGTCGGAGCTCCTATAATTCACCCCTCCACTTT	CASVQGRSSYNSPLHF
TRBV9	.	.	TRBJ2-2	TGTGCCAGCACGGGACAGAACACCGGGGAGCTGTTTTTT	CASTGQNTGELFF
TRBV29-1	.	.	TRBJ1-1	TGCAGCGTTGATCTGGGCAGGAACACTGAAGCTTTCTTT	CSVDLGRNTEAFF
TRBV18	TRBD1	.	TRBJ1-2	TGTGCCAGCTCACCAAACAGGGGGAGTGTGGGCTATGGCTACACCTTC	CASSPNRGSVGYGYTF
TRBV19	.	.	TRBJ2-5	TGTGCCAGTAGTATCCGGTACCAAGAGACCCAGTACTTC	CASSIRYQETQYF
TRBV29-1	TRBD1	.	TRBJ1-2	TGCAGCGCAATGGGACAGAACTATGGCTACACCTTC	CSAMGQNYGYTF
TRBV28	TRBD1	once	TRBJ1-1	TGTGCCAGCTTCTCGACAGGGAAGAACACTGAAGCTTTCTTT	CASFSTGKNTEAFF
TRBV25-1	TRBD1	.	TRBJ1-2	TGTGCCAGCAGTGAGCAGTCAGGGGGCCTCGGCTATGGCTACACCTTC	CASSEQSGGLGYGYTF
TRBV5-4	.	.	TRBJ2-1	TGTGCCAGCAGTAAAAACAATGAGCAGTTCTTC	CASSKNNEQFF
TRBV6-5	.	.	TRBJ1-1	TGTGCCAGCAGTCCGCCGCCTCTAGGGAACACTGAAGCTTTCTTT	CASSPPPLGNTEAFF
TRBV21-1	.	.	TRBJ2-2	TGTGCCAGCAGCAAAGTCGACAGGCTCCAATTTCTAGGCACCGGGGAGCTGTTTTTT	CASSKVDRLQFLGTGELFF
TRBV5-1	TRBD1	once	TRBJ1-1	TGCGCCAGCAGCCCCGGACAGGGGAACACTGAAGCTTTCTTT	CASSPGQGNTEAFF
TRBV6-6	.	.	TRBJ2-7	TGTGCCAGCAGTCGCTCGCGGGAGCAGTACTTC	CASSRSREQYF
TRBV7-9	.	once	TRBJ2-5	TGTGCCAGCAGCTTAGCGACAGCGTCAGAGACCCAGTACTTC	CASSLATASETQYF
TRBV7-3	TRBD2	.	TRBJ2-2	TGTGCCAGCAGCCCCGGCGCGGGAGGGACCGGGGAGCTGTTTTTT	CASSPGAGGTGELFF
TRBV7-6	.	.	TRBJ2-1	TGTGCCAGCAGCTCATATTCCTCAGCGCTAAGCTCCTACAATGAGCAGTTCTTC	CASSSYSSALSSYNEQFF
TRBV5-6	TRBD1	.	TRBJ1-6	TGTGCCAGCACCCCGACAGGGGGCATGACACCCCTCCACTTT	CASTPTGGMTPLHF
TRBV11-2	TRBD1	.	TRBJ2-1	TGTGCCAGCAGCTCCGGGACAGGGGTGGGGCGTGAGCAGTTCTTC	CASSSGTGVGREQFF
TRBV6-1	TRBD2	.	TRBJ2-1	TGTGCCAGCAGTGAGGGACTAGCACGTGAGCAGTTCTTC	CASSEGLAREQFF
TRBV2	.	.	TRBJ2-1	TGTGCCAGCAGTGGACGGACCCAGCGGGCATACAATGAGCAGTTCTTC	CASSGRTQRAYNEQFF
TRBV12-3/TRBV12-4	.	.	TRBJ1-2	TGTGCCAGCAGTTTAAAGGGGTGGGATGGCTACACCTTC	CASSLKGWDGYTF
TRBV5-1	TRBD1	.	TRBJ1-6	TGCGCCAGCAGCTCAATCGGACAGGAGAGTTCACCCCTCCACTTT	CASSSIGQESSPLHF
TRBV7-2	TRBD1	few	TRBJ2-2	TGTGCCAGCAGTTATCGGACAGGGAGCGGGGAGCTGTTTTTT	CASSYRTGSGELFF
TRBV5-1	.	.	TRBJ2-5	TGCGCCAGCAGTTCCCAGGGCCGCCAAGAGACCCAGTACTTC	CASSSQGRQETQYF
TRBV6-6	.	.	TRBJ2-7	TGTGCCAGCGGTCCGGGGGTGAAGGATGGCGACGAGCAGTACTTC	CASGPGVKDGDEQYF
TRBV9	TRBD1	.	TRBJ1-6	TGTGCCAGCAGCGACACCGGACAGGAGACATATAATTCACCCCTCCACTTT	CASSDTGQETYNSPLHF